Described below is a single T cell receptor (beta chain) sequence and its context. Its antigen is as yet unknown. The data stem from a study of T-cell memory formation after mild COVID-19. In the study overall: TCR clusters were mostly donor specific. Broader study findings: The study detected some responding clones in pre-infection memory, suggesting cross-reactive memory joined. Contracting clones from day 15 to 85 had balanced CD4/CD8; later expanders favoured CD4+.

The V gene end was trimmed by 3 bases and the J gene end by 6 bases; junction bases not matched to a gene: 11. The germline gives CDR1 DFQATT, CDR2 SNEGSKA (reference sequence). The CDR3 has 17 residues. TCR alpha and TCR beta cDNA libraries with sample barcodes and UMIs came from 5'RACE using constant-segment primers. TCRdb used MiXCR to reprocess the 5' RACE reads, holding one entry per CDR3 protein. The data contain around 500,000 distinct CDR3 sequences, about 20% of them singletons. The sample consisted of PBMCs or a T cell subset sorted from them (not recorded which). The chain employs TRBV20-1 and TRBJ2-2, with 12 bases fitting TRBD2. This clonotype was sampled from an adult woman who had mild COVID-19 (a few samples of this study predate the infection). Cell type and time point are not known. The DNA of the CDR3 is TGCAGTGCTAGCATCCTAGCGGGGGGGCCTCGGCCCGGGGAGCTGTTTTTT. This translates into CSASILAGGPRPGELFF.